The clone carrying this TCR beta chain has a count of ten or more. This sample was taken from a study of regulatory T cells in long-lasting Graves disease. Arm-PCR of CDR3 regions and iRepertoire HTBI primers were used to build TCR beta libraries. TCRdb independently ran MiXCR on the multiplex PCR reads; one entry per CDR3 protein. The sample yields about 540,000 distinct CDR3 sequences, less than 15% seen once. As to time point: newly diagnosed GD, antithyroid drugs for less than 3 months. Making the TCR library involved RNA that had been extracted from PBMCs. CDR1 and CDR2 from the germline V gene are SGHRS and YFSETQ. Deletions cut 3 bases from V and 3 bases from J, with 7 bases between. The CDR3 totals 12 residues. These data also formed part of another study, on T cells in Graves' hyperthyroidism and ophthalmopathy.

The TCR comes from a man aged 30 to 39 with Graves disease. This rearrangement joins TRBV5-1 to TRBJ2-7; D is perhaps TRBD1 (6 bases). The sequenced sample was peripheral blood mononuclear cells (PBMCs), obtained at new diagnosis, from a patient treated with antithyroid drugs. For the CDR3, the DNA is TGCGCCAGCAGCTGGGACAACTACGAGCAGTACTTC. Protein product: CASSWDNYEQYF. Full variable domain (remainder filled in from reference TRBV5-1 and TRBJ2-7): KAGVTQTPRYLIKTRGQQVTLSCSPISGHRSVSWYQQTPGQGLQFLFEYFSETQRNKGNFPGRFSGRQFSNSRSEMNVSTLELGDSALYLCASSWDNYEQYFGPGTRLTVT.